Below are 9 T cell receptor beta chains sequenced from a single sample in a study of CD8+ T cells in alopecia areata. Sample treatment: oral pan-JAK inhibitor, 5-10 mg twice daily. cDNA reverse transcribed from extracted RNA served as the sequencing template. Libraries were prepared by immunoSEQ multiplex PCR; TCRdb keeps only in-frame clonotypes and omits some of them. The sample has under 200,000 clones, under 70% seen once. The material was CD4+ T cells sorted from blood, obtained at week 4, from a patient treated with tofacitinib. The receptors stem from a human donor with alopecia areata.

This chain links TRBV25-1 with TRBJ2-5; perhaps TRBD2 as D (5 bases). Trimming removed 7 bases from V and 5 bases from J, with 11 bases in between. The CDR3 is 12 amino acids. CDR1 is MGHDK and CDR2 is SYGVNS in the germline V gene. The DNA for the CDR3 is TGTGCCAGCAACGGGGTTCGGGAGACCCAGTACTTC. Protein product: CASNGVRETQYF.

This chain joins TRBV30 and TRBJ2-7; TRBD1 matches at 7 bases. Losses at the gene ends were 4 bases for V and 3 bases for J; bases not matched to a gene: 9. The CDR3 runs to 14 residues. Per the germline V gene, CDR1 is GTSNPN and CDR2 is SVGIG (reference sequence). The CDR3, as DNA: TGTGCCTGGAATTATTTCGACAGGGACTACGAGCAGTACTTC. Its protein is CAWNYFDRDYEQYF.

The sample holds one count of this clone. The chain carries TRBV30 and TRBJ1-4; D gene uncertain. V was shortened by 0 bases and J by 5 bases, with 13 bases between the two germline ends. Germline V CDR1 and CDR2: GTSNPN, SVGIG (reference sequence). CDR3 length: 15 residues. CDR3 bases: TGTGCCTGGAGTGTAAATTCAGGCGTCAATGAAAAACTGTTTTTT. Translating it yields CAWSVNSGVNEKLFF.

The genes are TRBV7-2 and TRBJ2-3; TRBD2 matches at 8 bases. This CDR3 region has 15 residues. Per germline, CDR1 SGHTA and CDR2 FQGNSA. Trimming at V came to 5 bases and at J to 2 bases, leaving 6 bases not matched to a gene. CDR3 in DNA: TGTGCCAGCAGCCCCACTAGCGGCTCCACAGATACGCAGTATTTT. Its translation: CASSPTSGSTDTQYF. The full variable domain, in which reference TRBV7-2 and TRBJ2-3 provide the parts outside the CDR3, is GAGVSQSPSNKVTEKGKDVELRCDPISGHTALYWYRQSLGQGLEFLIYFQGNSAPDKSGLPSDRFSAERTGGSVSTLTIQRTQQEDSAVYLCASSPTSGSTDTQYFGPGTRLTVL.

V is TRBV2 and J is TRBJ1-1; possible D gene TRBD1, 5 bases. The CDR3 extends over 14 amino acids. Germline V gene data show CDR1 as SNHLY and CDR2 as FYNNEI. V lost 3 bases, J lost 6 bases, and 14 bases lay in between. DNA for the CDR3: TGTGCCAGCAGTGATTGGGGCAGGGCGGCTGAAGCTTTCTTT. Translated, it gives CASSDWGRAAEAFF.

This chain uses TRBV2 with TRBJ2-5; D perhaps matches TRBD1 (6 bases). Germline lookup yields CDR1 SNHLY and CDR2 FYNNEI. The CDR3 loop spans 13 amino acids. V dropped 4 bases and J dropped 5 bases, with 11 bases sitting between them. CDR3 sequence (DNA): TGTGCCAGCAGTGTAACAGGGTCGGAGACCCAGTACTTC. As protein: CASSVTGSETQYF. Combining the CDR3 with reference TRBV2 and TRBJ2-5 gives the whole variable domain EPEVTQTPSHQVTQMGQEVILRCVPISNHLYFYWYRQILGQKVEFLVSFYNNEISEKSEIFDDQFSVERPDGSNFTLKIRSTKLEDSAMYFCASSVTGSETQYFGPGTRLLVL.

The chain has TRBV30 and TRBJ1-6; unclear D gene. The V end lost 4 bases, the J end lost 8 bases, and 15 bases lay between the germline ends. This CDR3 spans 14 amino acids. The germline V gene has CDR1 GTSNPN and CDR2 SVGIG (reference sequence). The CDR3 sequence is CAWKMWAEYSPLHF. CDR3 coding DNA: TGTGCCTGGAAAATGTGGGCGGAATATTCACCCCTCCACTTT.

CDR3 amino acids: CASSKGTSGADTQYF. DNA of the CDR3: TGTGCCAGCAGCAAGGGGACTAGCGGGGCAGATACGCAGTATTTT. The V and J genes are TRBV5-6 and TRBJ2-3, with 13 bases that match TRBD2. The CDR3 covers 15 residues. V lost 4 bases to trimming and J lost 4 bases; unmatched junction nucleotides: 3. From germline, CDR1 is SGHDT and CDR2 YYEEEE.

This chain links TRBV30 with TRBJ1-5; no clear D. Looked up from germline, CDR1 is GTSNPN and CDR2 is SVGIG (reference sequence). Trimming took 5 bases from V and 5 from J, leaving 13 bases between them. CDR3 length equals 13 residues. CDR3 bases: TGTGCCTGGGGCGGGAGGGCCGATCAGCCCCAGCATTTT. Its protein product is CAWGGRADQPQHF. The full variable domain, completed using reference TRBV30 and TRBJ1-5, is SQTIHQWPATLVQPVGSPLSLECTVEGTSNPNLYWYRQAAGRGLQLLFYSVGIGQISSEVPQNLSASRPQDRQFILSSKKLLLSDSGFYLCAWGGRADQPQHFGDGTRLSIL.